The following is a T cell receptor (beta chain) sequence with its context. Its cognate antigen is unknown. The data are from a study of T cells in Graves' hyperthyroidism and ophthalmopathy. Across the study: Peripheral blood was collected at initial diagnosis, before any treatment.

Study results and caveats: Separation of ophthalmopathy from stable hyperthyroidism was achieved by a 13 V-J model. Most clonotypes expanded in the thyroid (above 0.001) were also present in blood.

RNA transcripts served as the template for amplifying TCR beta CDR3 regions. When the TCR CDR3 underwent first-round RT-PCR, the HTBI primer set was used. TCRdb reanalysed the multiplex PCR reads using MiXCR and keeps one entry per CDR3 protein. The sample holds 500,000 to 750,000 distinct CDR3 sequences, around 14% seen once. Duration under 3 months, a NOSPECS grade of at least 4, and a Clinical Activity Score of at least 3 characterized the ophthalmopathy patients. The receptor was isolated from a woman in her late teens or twenties with Graves' ophthalmopathy. Sequenced: blood.

The DNA for the CDR3 is TGTGCCAGCAGCACAAGGAATAATGAAAAACTGTTTTTT. Amino acid sequence: CASSTRNNEKLFF. The gene calls are TRBV7-3 and TRBJ1-4, with D unresolved. V lost 5 bases and J 4 bases, leaving 8 bases between the germline ends. CDR3 length: 13 residues. From germline, CDR1 is SGHTA and CDR2 FQGTGA.